This TCR beta chain was found in a study of blood T cell repertoires in COVID-19. Study-wide background: From T cells, B-cell-depleted T cells, or PBMCs came the material, which was cDNA or gDNA.

Sequencing used immunoSEQ multiplex PCR; TCRdb keeps in-frame clones, though not all of them. This sample has around 140,000 clones; 60% to 80% occur once, and the top ten carry 2.5% to 3%. A few counts support this clone. Study members were between 18 and 89 years old and lived in 20 to 30 US regions. Clinical histories supplied by participants themselves formed the basis of cohort assignment. Each recovered donor of Cohort 3 presented with two negative PCRs, clearance, or symptom resolution. The CDR3 has 17 amino acids. Germline lookup yields CDR1 SGHTA and CDR2 FQGTGA. V was clipped by 5 bases and J by 4 bases; unmatched bases: 6.

The genes are TRBV7-3 and TRBJ2-2; TRBD2 matches at 14 bases. The TCR sequence derives from a woman in her forties or fifties who had recovered from COVID-19. Sequencing was done on a sample of PBMCs or T cells enriched from blood (not recorded which). CDR3 loop: CASSTGLAGVGTGELFF. DNA of the CDR3: TGTGCCAGCAGCACGGGACTAGCGGGAGTCGGCACCGGGGAGCTGTTTTTT.